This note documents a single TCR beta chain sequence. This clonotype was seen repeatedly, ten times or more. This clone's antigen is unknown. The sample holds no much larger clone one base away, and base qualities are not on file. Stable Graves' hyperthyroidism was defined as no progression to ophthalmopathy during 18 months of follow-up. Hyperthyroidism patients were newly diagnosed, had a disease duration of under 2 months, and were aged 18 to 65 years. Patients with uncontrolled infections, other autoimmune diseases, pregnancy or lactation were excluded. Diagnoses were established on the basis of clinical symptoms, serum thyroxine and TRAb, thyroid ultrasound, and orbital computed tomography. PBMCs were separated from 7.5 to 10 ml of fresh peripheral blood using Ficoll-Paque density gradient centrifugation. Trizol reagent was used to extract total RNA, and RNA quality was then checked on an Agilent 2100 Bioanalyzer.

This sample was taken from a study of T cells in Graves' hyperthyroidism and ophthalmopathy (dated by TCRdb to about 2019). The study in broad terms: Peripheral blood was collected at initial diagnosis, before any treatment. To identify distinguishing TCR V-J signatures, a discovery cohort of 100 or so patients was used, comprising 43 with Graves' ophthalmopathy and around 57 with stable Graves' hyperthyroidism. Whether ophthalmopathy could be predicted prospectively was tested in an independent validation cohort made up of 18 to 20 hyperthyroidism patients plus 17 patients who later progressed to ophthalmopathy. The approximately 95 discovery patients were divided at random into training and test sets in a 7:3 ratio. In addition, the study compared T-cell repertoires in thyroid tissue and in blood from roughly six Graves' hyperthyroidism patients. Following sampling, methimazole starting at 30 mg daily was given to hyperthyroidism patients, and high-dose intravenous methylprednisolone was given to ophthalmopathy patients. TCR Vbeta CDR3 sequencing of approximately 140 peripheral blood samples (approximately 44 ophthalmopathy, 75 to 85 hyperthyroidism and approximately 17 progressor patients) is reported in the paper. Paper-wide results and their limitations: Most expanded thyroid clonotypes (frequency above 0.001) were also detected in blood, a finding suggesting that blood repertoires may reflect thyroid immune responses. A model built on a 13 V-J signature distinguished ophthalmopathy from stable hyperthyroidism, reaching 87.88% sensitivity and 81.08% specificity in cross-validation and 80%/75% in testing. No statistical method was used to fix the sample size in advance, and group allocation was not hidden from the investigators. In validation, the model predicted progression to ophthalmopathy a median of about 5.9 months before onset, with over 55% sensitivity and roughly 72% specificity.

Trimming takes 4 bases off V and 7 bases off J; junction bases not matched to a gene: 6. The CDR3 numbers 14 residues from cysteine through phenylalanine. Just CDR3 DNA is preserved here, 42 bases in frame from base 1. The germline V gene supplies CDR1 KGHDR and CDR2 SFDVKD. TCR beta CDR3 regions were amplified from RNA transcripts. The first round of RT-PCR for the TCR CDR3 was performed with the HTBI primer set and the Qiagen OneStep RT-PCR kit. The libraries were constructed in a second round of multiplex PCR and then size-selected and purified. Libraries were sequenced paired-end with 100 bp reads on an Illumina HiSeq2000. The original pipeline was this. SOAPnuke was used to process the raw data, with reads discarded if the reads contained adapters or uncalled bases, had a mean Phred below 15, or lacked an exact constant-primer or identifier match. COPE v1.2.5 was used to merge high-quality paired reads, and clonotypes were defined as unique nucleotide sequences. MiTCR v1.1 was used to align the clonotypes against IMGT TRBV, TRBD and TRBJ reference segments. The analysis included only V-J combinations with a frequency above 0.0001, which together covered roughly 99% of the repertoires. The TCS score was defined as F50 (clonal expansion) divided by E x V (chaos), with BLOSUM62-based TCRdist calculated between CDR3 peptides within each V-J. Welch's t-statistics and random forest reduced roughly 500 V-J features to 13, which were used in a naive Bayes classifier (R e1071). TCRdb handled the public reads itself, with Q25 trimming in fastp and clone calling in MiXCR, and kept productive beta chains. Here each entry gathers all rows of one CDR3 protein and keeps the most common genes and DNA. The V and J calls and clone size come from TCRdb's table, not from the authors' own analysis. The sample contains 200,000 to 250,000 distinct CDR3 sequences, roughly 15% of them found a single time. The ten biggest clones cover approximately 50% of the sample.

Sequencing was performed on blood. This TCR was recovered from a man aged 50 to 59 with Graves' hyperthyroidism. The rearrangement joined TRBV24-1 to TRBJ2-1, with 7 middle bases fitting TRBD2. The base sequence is TGTGCCACCAGTGAAAGGGGAGGGATGAATGAGCAGTTCTTC. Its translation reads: CATSERGGMNEQFF.